The rows below give T cell receptor beta chains drawn from one sample of a study of cytomegalovirus exposure and HLA in healthy donors. The table came from immunoSEQ multiplex PCR; TCRdb's copy has only in-frame clones and leaves some out. The profile covers roughly 200,000 clones, with about 88% appearing a single time and approximately 0.31% taken by the ten largest. The specimen sequenced was PBMCs. All receptors come from a woman in her 30s in good health and CMV-seronegative. Both conserved end residues are part of each CDR3. D genes are given only for firm matches. The size of a clone is reported for some rows only, either as once, few or many, or as a class for expanded clones.

j_call | clone_size | v_call | d_call | cdr3_aa | cdr3_nt
TRBJ2-1 | . | TRBV27 | TRBD2 | CASSLWLAGNNEQFF | TGTGCCAGCAGTTTATGGCTAGCGGGCAACAATGAGCAGTTCTTC
TRBJ2-1 | . | TRBV9 | TRBD2 | CASSPTTGGFDEQFF | TGTGCCAGCAGCCCCACCACGGGGGGGTTCGATGAGCAGTTCTTC
TRBJ1-5 | . | TRBV19 | . | CASSSDNQPQHF | TGTGCCAGTAGTAGCGACAATCAGCCCCAGCATTTT
TRBJ2-7 | few | TRBV4-1 | TRBD2 | CASSQGLAGTRSYEQYF | TGCGCCAGCAGCCAGGGGCTAGCGGGGACGCGCTCCTACGAGCAGTACTTC
TRBJ1-3 | . | TRBV6-6 | . | CASSSSAGQNTIYF | TGTGCCAGCAGTTCGAGCGCGGGCCAAAACACCATATATTTT
TRBJ2-2 | . | TRBV5-5 | . | CASSFADSRTGELFF | TGTGCCAGCAGTTTCGCTGACAGCCGAACCGGGGAGCTGTTTTTT
TRBJ2-7 | . | TRBV6-5 | TRBD2 | CASQTSATHEQYF | TGTGCCAGCCAGACTAGCGCGACGCACGAGCAGTACTTC
TRBJ2-5 | . | TRBV7-2 | . | CASSLDRVKETQYF | TGTGCCAGCAGCTTAGATCGCGTAAAGGAGACCCAGTACTTC
TRBJ2-7 | . | TRBV6-1 | TRBD2 | CASSDGGRAGWTFSYEQYF | TGTGCCAGCAGTGACGGCGGGAGGGCCGGGTGGACTTTTTCCTACGAGCAGTACTTC
TRBJ1-5 | once | TRBV4-1 | . | CASSQSRGGNQPQHF | TGCGCCAGCAGCCAGTCTCGGGGAGGCAATCAGCCCCAGCATTTT
TRBJ1-3 | . | TRBV5-1 | TRBD1 | CASSWDSYSGNTIYF | TGCGCCAGCAGCTGGGACAGCTACTCTGGAAACACCATATATTTT
TRBJ2-7 | . | TRBV6-6 | TRBD1 | CASSWGTASNEQYF | TGTGCCAGCAGTTGGGGGACAGCCTCTAACGAGCAGTACTTC
TRBJ1-4 | . | TRBV19 | TRBD1 | CASSHGQGTGKNEKLFF | TGTGCCAGTAGTCATGGACAGGGGACTGGAAAAAATGAAAAACTGTTTTTT
TRBJ1-1 | . | TRBV15 | . | CATSRDSRRVNTEAFF | TGTGCCACCAGCAGAGACAGTCGGCGGGTGAACACTGAAGCTTTCTTT
TRBJ2-1 | few | TRBV2 | TRBD2 | CASSSSGGLVEQFF | TGTGCCAGCAGTTCTAGCGGGGGGTTGGTTGAGCAGTTCTTC
TRBJ2-1 | . | TRBV11-3 | TRBD2 | CASSTGLAGAYNEQFF | TGTGCCAGCTCTACGGGACTAGCGGGGGCCTACAATGAGCAGTTCTTC
TRBJ1-1 | . | TRBV5-1 | TRBD1 | CASSPWTGLNTEAFF | TGCGCCAGCAGCCCCTGGACAGGGCTGAACACTGAAGCTTTCTTT
TRBJ1-1 | . | TRBV7-8 | TRBD1 | CASSLRTGFTEAFF | TGTGCCAGCAGCTTAAGGACAGGGTTTACTGAAGCTTTCTTT
TRBJ2-7 | few | TRBV2 | . | CASSEVTGWEQYF | TGTGCCAGCAGTGAAGTTACAGGGTGGGAGCAGTACTTC
TRBJ1-2 | . | TRBV5-1 | . | CASSLLTAFDGYTF | TGCGCCAGCAGCTTGCTGACAGCCTTCGACGGCTACACCTTC
TRBJ1-1 | . | TRBV5-4 | TRBD1 | CASKPGTANTEAFF | TGTGCCAGCAAGCCCGGGACAGCAAACACTGAAGCTTTCTTT
TRBJ2-3 | . | TRBV5-6 | . | CASSFFDSNTDTQYF | TGTGCCAGCAGCTTTTTTGACAGCAACACAGATACGCAGTATTTT
TRBJ2-5 | . | TRBV7-9 | TRBD1 | CASSLAGRGLGETQYF | TGTGCCAGCAGCTTAGCGGGCAGGGGGCTGGGAGAGACCCAGTACTTC
TRBJ2-2 | . | TRBV5-4 | TRBD1 | CASSFVPGQGTGELFF | TGTGCCAGCAGCTTTGTACCGGGACAGGGAACCGGGGAGCTGTTTTTT
TRBJ2-7 | . | TRBV5-1 | TRBD2 | CASSFGLAGVTYEQYF | TGCGCCAGCAGCTTTGGACTAGCGGGGGTAACCTACGAGCAGTACTTC
TRBJ2-1 | once | TRBV28 | TRBD1 | CASTLRDSPYNEQFF | TGTGCCAGCACTCTGAGGGACAGTCCCTACAATGAGCAGTTCTTC